A selection of T cell receptor beta chains follows, all from one sample in a study of blood T cell repertoires in COVID-19. Repertoires were generated with immunoSEQ multiplex PCR, while TCRdb's copy carries only in-frame clones and drops some. The repertoire holds about 22,000 clones, with 85% to 90% as singletons. The sequencing input was peripheral blood. Source of these receptors: a man aged 65 to 79 with COVID-19, enrolled during active disease. The CDR3 runs from the conserved cysteine through the conserved F or W. D genes are given only for firm matches. Rows give clone size only sometimes, using once, few, many, or a class for an expanded clone.

D gene	V gene	J gene	clone size	CDR3 protein	CDR3 DNA
NA	TRBV5-6	TRBJ2-7	few	CASSRRTVYEQYF	TGTGCCAGCAGCAGGCGGACTGTCTACGAGCAGTACTTC
NA	TRBV18	TRBJ2-1	NA	CASSPRQEGAYEQFF	TGTGCCAGCTCACCCCGCCAGGAGGGGGCGTATGAGCAGTTCTTC
NA	TRBV12-3/TRBV12-4	TRBJ1-1	NA	CASTRGGGEAFF	TGTGCCAGCACCCGTGGGGGCGGTGAAGCTTTCTTT
NA	TRBV2	TRBJ1-1	NA	CASRPWRAEGTEAFF	TGTGCCAGCAGGCCTTGGAGGGCGGAGGGCACTGAAGCTTTCTTT
TRBD2	TRBV7-9	TRBJ2-7	NA	CASSLEVAGATYEQYF	TGTGCCAGCAGCTTAGAGGTAGCGGGAGCGACCTACGAGCAGTACTTC
NA	TRBV5-6	TRBJ1-5	NA	CASSISRGRLYSNQPQHF	TGTGCCAGCAGCATCTCCCGAGGCCGGCTTTATAGCAATCAGCCCCAGCATTTT
NA	TRBV6-5	TRBJ1-4	NA	CASTRGHLTNEKLFF	TGTGCCAGCACGCGAGGGCACTTAACTAATGAAAAACTGTTTTTT
TRBD2	TRBV11-2	TRBJ2-1	NA	CASSTTSGAQDEQFF	TGTGCCAGCAGCACGACTAGCGGGGCTCAGGATGAGCAGTTCTTC
TRBD1	TRBV14	TRBJ1-2	NA	CASSPGQGARYTF	TGTGCCAGCAGCCCCGGACAGGGGGCACGCTACACCTTC
NA	TRBV18	TRBJ2-6	NA	CASSPRPGLAYSGANVLTF	TGTGCCAGCTCACCACGACCGGGACTTGCTTACTCTGGGGCCAACGTCCTGACTTTC
TRBD2	TRBV30	TRBJ2-7	once	CAWSDSVSRGLADSYEQYF	TGTGCCTGGAGTGACTCAGTTTCTAGGGGACTAGCGGATTCCTACGAGCAGTACTTC
TRBD1	TRBV30	TRBJ1-2	once	CAWRPTRGLGYTF	TGTGCCTGGAGACCAACCAGGGGGCTCGGCTACACCTTC
NA	TRBV1	TRBJ2-3	NA	CTSSQKDCGVRTDTQYF	TGCACCAGCAGCCAAAAGGACTGCGGGGTTCGGACAGATACGCAGTATTTT
TRBD2	TRBV4-2	TRBJ2-1	NA	CASSLPGLAGGSSYNEQFF	TGTGCCAGCAGCTTACCGGGACTAGCGGGGGGCAGCTCCTACAATGAGCAGTTCTTC
NA	TRBV3-1/TRBV3-2	TRBJ1-4	NA	CASTQRGTNEKLFF	TGTGCCAGCACCCAGCGGGGAACTAATGAAAAACTGTTTTTT
NA	TRBV7-8	TRBJ1-2	NA	CASSPSMSGDYGYTF	TGTGCCAGCAGCCCATCTATGAGCGGTGACTATGGCTACACCTTC
TRBD2	TRBV5-5	TRBJ2-3	NA	CASSLRTSGITDTQYF	TGTGCCAGCAGCTTGAGGACTAGCGGGATTACAGATACGCAGTATTTT
NA	TRBV6-5	TRBJ2-7	NA	CASTFNRDFRFEQYF	TGTGCCAGCACTTTTAACCGGGACTTCCGATTTGAGCAGTACTTC
TRBD2	TRBV7-9	TRBJ2-3	NA	CASSTRTTGAGGFLGDTQYF	TGTGCCAGCAGCACCCGAACAACCGGAGCGGGGGGCTTCCTGGGAGATACGCAGTATTTT
NA	TRBV27	TRBJ1-2	few	CASSSPFRGAYGYTF	TGTGCCAGCAGTTCGCCATTTAGAGGAGCCTATGGCTACACCTTC
TRBD2	TRBV6-4	TRBJ2-1	NA	CASSVVAGGHNEQFF	TGTGCCAGCAGTGTAGTAGCGGGAGGCCACAATGAGCAGTTCTTC
NA	TRBV18	TRBJ1-6	NA	CASSPKEGKSPLHF	TGTGCCAGCTCACCGAAGGAGGGAAAATCACCCCTCCACTTT
NA	TRBV19	TRBJ2-7	once	CASSLDSTYEQYF	TGTGCCAGTAGTTTGGACAGTACCTACGAGCAGTACTTC
NA	TRBV7-8	TRBJ2-1	once	CASSLVAHNEQFF	TGTGCCAGCAGCTTAGTAGCCCACAATGAGCAGTTCTTC
TRBD1	TRBV12-5	TRBJ1-5	NA	CASAPRDRGGNQPQHF	TGTGCTAGTGCCCCACGCGACAGGGGCGGCAATCAGCCCCAGCATTTT
TRBD2	TRBV3-1/TRBV3-2	TRBJ2-2	NA	CASSQASSGPGELFF	TGTGCCAGCAGCCAAGCTTCTAGCGGGCCCGGGGAGCTGTTTTTT
NA	TRBV5-1	TRBJ1-2	NA	CASSHRTVRSNYGYTF	TGCGCCAGCAGCCATCGGACTGTCAGATCTAACTATGGCTACACCTTC
TRBD1	TRBV7-2	TRBJ2-3	NA	CASSLGTGEADTQYF	TGTGCCAGCAGCCTGGGGACAGGGGAAGCCGATACGCAGTATTTT
NA	TRBV10-2	TRBJ2-6	NA	CASSETVSSGANVLTF	TGCGCCAGCAGTGAGACAGTATCCTCTGGGGCCAACGTCCTGACTTTC
NA	TRBV5-1	TRBJ2-3	NA	CASSSDFFDTQYF	TGCGCCAGCAGCTCCGACTTCTTCGATACGCAGTATTTT
TRBD1	TRBV10-1	TRBJ2-4	NA	CASSESGGLMSIQYF	TGCGCCAGCAGTGAGTCAGGGGGCCTGATGAGCATTCAGTACTTC
NA	TRBV29-1	TRBJ1-5	NA	CSVRTDSNQPQHF	TGCAGCGTCAGGACAGATAGCAATCAGCCCCAGCATTTT
NA	TRBV5-5	TRBJ1-5	NA	CASSYYRAGQPQHF	TGTGCCAGCAGCTACTACAGGGCGGGTCAGCCCCAGCATTTT
TRBD1	TRBV3-1/TRBV3-2	TRBJ2-5	NA	CASSHGQGPWETQYF	TGTGCCAGCAGCCACGGACAGGGACCCTGGGAGACCCAGTACTTC
NA	TRBV5-5	TRBJ1-2	NA	CASSLVAGINYGYTF	TGTGCCAGCAGCTTGGTGGCAGGGATCAACTATGGCTACACCTTC
NA	TRBV15	TRBJ2-3	NA	CATSRGSADTQYF	TGTGCCACCAGCAGAGGTAGCGCAGATACGCAGTATTTT
NA	TRBV19	TRBJ2-7	NA	CASSIVLSARQLYEQYF	TGTGCCAGTAGTATAGTCCTTTCCGCGCGACAGCTCTACGAGCAGTACTTC
TRBD2	TRBV6-6	TRBJ2-3	once	CASSSHGGGTDTQYF	TGTGCCAGCAGCTCTCATGGGGGGGGCACAGATACGCAGTATTTT
TRBD2	TRBV5-8	TRBJ2-5	NA	CASSWGLAGGGETQYF	TGTGCCAGCAGCTGGGGACTAGCGGGAGGAGGAGAGACCCAGTACTTC
TRBD2	TRBV5-4	TRBJ2-3	NA	CASSSGLANTDTQYF	TGTGCCAGCAGCTCGGGACTAGCGAACACAGATACGCAGTATTTT
NA	TRBV18	TRBJ2-6	NA	CASSARQGRAGANVLTF	TGTGCCAGCTCAGCCCGACAGGGGAGGGCCGGGGCCAACGTCCTGACTTTC
TRBD1	TRBV7-6	TRBJ1-6	NA	CASRDRVSYNSPLHF	TGTGCCAGCAGGGACAGGGTATCCTATAATTCACCCCTCCACTTT
TRBD2	TRBV10-3	TRBJ2-1	NA	CAISESWGGPYNEQFF	TGTGCCATCAGTGAGTCTTGGGGGGGTCCCTACAATGAGCAGTTCTTC
TRBD1	TRBV6-2/TRBV6-3	TRBJ1-1	NA	CASSYQGGTEAFF	TGTGCCAGCAGTTACCAGGGGGGCACTGAAGCTTTCTTT
TRBD1	TRBV19	TRBJ1-4	NA	CASSIARGRAEKLFF	TGTGCCAGTAGTATAGCGAGGGGGCGAGCCGAAAAACTGTTTTTT
TRBD2	TRBV5-1	TRBJ2-7	NA	CASSLGASGRHAPYEQYF	TGCGCCAGCAGCTTGGGAGCTAGCGGGAGACATGCCCCCTACGAGCAGTACTTC
NA	TRBV30	TRBJ2-1	NA	CAWSKAGNEQFF	TGTGCCTGGAGTAAGGCGGGCAATGAGCAGTTCTTC
NA	TRBV11-2	TRBJ2-7	once	CASSLGVLGEQYF	TGTGCCAGCAGCTTAGGCGTCCTCGGGGAGCAGTACTTC
NA	TRBV5-1	TRBJ1-1	few	CASSVATGGTEAFF	TGCGCCAGTTCAGTGGCTACGGGGGGGACTGAAGCTTTCTTT
TRBD1	TRBV7-2	TRBJ1-1	NA	CASSLEGRGRNTEAFF	TGTGCCAGCAGCTTAGAGGGCAGGGGGCGAAACACTGAAGCTTTCTTT
NA	TRBV5-6	TRBJ1-1	NA	CASSPRGGMNTEAFF	TGTGCCAGCAGCCCCAGAGGAGGTATGAACACTGAAGCTTTCTTT
TRBD1	TRBV2	TRBJ2-3	NA	CASSPRQGQDTQYF	TGTGCCAGCAGTCCCCGACAGGGTCAAGATACGCAGTATTTT
NA	TRBV11-2	TRBJ2-2	NA	CASSSRRGWDTGELFF	TGTGCCAGCAGCTCCCGGCGGGGTTGGGACACCGGGGAGCTGTTTTTT
NA	TRBV5-4	TRBJ2-6	NA	CASSLAPGAGANVLTF	TGTGCCAGCAGCTTGGCCCCGGGGGCTGGGGCCAACGTCCTGACTTTC